Listed below are T cell receptor beta chains from one sample, sequenced in a study of T-cell memory formation after mild COVID-19. One entry per CDR3 protein results from TCRdb running MiXCR on the 5' RACE reads. Seen here are about 240,000 distinct CDR3 sequences, 9.4% observed once, and the top ten hold roughly 21%. Sequenced sample: PBMCs or a T cell subset sorted from them (not recorded which). These receptor sequences come from a man younger than 35 who had mild COVID-19 (a few samples of this study predate the infection). Cell type and time point are not known. Both conserved end residues are part of each CDR3. Each record gives: J gene, V gene, D gene, clone size, CDR3 DNA, CDR3 protein. D genes are given only for firm matches. Rows give clone size only sometimes, using once, few, many, or a class for an expanded clone.

>TRBJ2-3|TRBV11-2|TRBD1|NA
TGTGCCAGCAGCTCGGGACAGGGGACCACAGATACGCAGTATTTT
CASSSGQGTTDTQYF
>TRBJ2-1|TRBV19|NA|NA
TGTGCCAGTAGTTGGAGCGGACAGGCGGGGGGCAATGAGCAGTTCTTC
CASSWSGQAGGNEQFF
>TRBJ2-7|TRBV7-9|NA|NA
TGTGCCAGCAGCTTACCCAGGGAAACCTACGAGCAGTACTTC
CASSLPRETYEQYF
>TRBJ1-2|TRBV5-1|NA|few
TGCGCCAGCAGCTTGGGGAATGCGGGAGGGGCCGGCTACACCTTC
CASSLGNAGGAGYTF
>TRBJ1-2|TRBV20-1|NA|NA
TGCAGTGCCCTGAGCAGTCCGGGGATCTATGGCTACACCTTC
CSALSSPGIYGYTF
>TRBJ1-2|TRBV20-1|NA|NA
TGCAGTGCCCAACAGTACTATGGCTACACCTTC
CSAQQYYGYTF
>TRBJ1-1|TRBV12-3/TRBV12-4|NA|NA
TGTGCCAGCAGCACCGCGGGGTTTGGCACTGAAGCTTTCTTT
CASSTAGFGTEAFF
>TRBJ2-1|TRBV20-1|NA|NA
TGCAGTGCTAGAGGGTGGGAAGATGGGTATGAGCAGTTCTTC
CSARGWEDGYEQFF
>TRBJ2-7|TRBV20-1|NA|many
TGCAGTGCTTACTTGGGCTCCTACGAGCAGTACTTC
CSAYLGSYEQYF
>TRBJ1-6|TRBV9|NA|few
TGTGCCAGCAGCTTCGGGGGGGCCAGAAATTCACCCCTCCACTTT
CASSFGGARNSPLHF
>TRBJ2-5|TRBV5-4|TRBD1|NA
TGTGCCAGCAGTTCTGCCGGTGGACAGGGTCGAGAGACCCAGTACTTC
CASSSAGGQGRETQYF
>TRBJ1-1|TRBV2|NA|few
TGTGCCAGCAGGGTTGGGACGGGGGGAACTGAAGCTTTCTTT
CASRVGTGGTEAFF
>TRBJ1-5|TRBV27|NA|NA
TGTGCCAGCAGTTCGGGCCCTCGGGGTTGGCCCCAGCATTTT
CASSSGPRGWPQHF
>TRBJ2-5|TRBV11-2|NA|many
TGTGCCAGCAGCTTAGGGACGGGACAAATGTTAGGGACCCAGTACTTC
CASSLGTGQMLGTQYF
>TRBJ2-7|TRBV7-9|TRBD1|NA
TGTGCCAGCAGCGTCCGACAGGGGAGTCACGAGCAGTACTTC
CASSVRQGSHEQYF
>TRBJ1-5|TRBV28|NA|NA
TGTGCCAGCAGGCCCTGGCAGTTCAATCAGCCCCAGCATTTT
CASRPWQFNQPQHF
>TRBJ1-3|TRBV28|NA|medium-sized
TGTGCCAGCAGTCCCCGCTTCTATCAAGGGGCTGGAAACACCATATATTTT
CASSPRFYQGAGNTIYF
>TRBJ1-1|TRBV12-3/TRBV12-4|NA|few
TGTGCCAGCAGTCCCTCGGACAGAGTCACTGAAGCTTTCTTT
CASSPSDRVTEAFF
>TRBJ1-2|TRBV12-3/TRBV12-4|NA|few
TGTGCCAGCGGAGACCAGGCGGCAGCGAACTATGGCTACACCTTC
CASGDQAAANYGYTF
>TRBJ2-3|TRBV6-5|TRBD2|few
TGTGCCAGCAGTCCTGAACTAGCGCGAAGCACAGATACGCAGTATTTT
CASSPELARSTDTQYF
>TRBJ1-1|TRBV29-1|NA|few
TGCAGCTTTGGACGGACTGAAGCTTTCTTT
CSFGRTEAFF
>TRBJ2-5|TRBV7-2|NA|many
TGTGCCAGCAGCTACCGAGAGAAAGGGACCCAGTACTTC
CASSYREKGTQYF
>TRBJ2-5|TRBV5-1|NA|NA
TGCGCCAGCAGCTTGGACAGCCGCCAAGAGACCCAGTACTTC
CASSLDSRQETQYF
>TRBJ2-5|TRBV5-1|NA|NA
TGCGCCAGCAGCGCGGGACCGGGCGGCGAGACCCAGTACTTC
CASSAGPGGETQYF
>TRBJ1-2|TRBV7-2|NA|once
TGTGCCAGCAGCTCGGACACTCCAAGGGAGGGCTACACCTTC
CASSSDTPREGYTF
>TRBJ2-7|TRBV24-1|NA|NA
TGTGCCACCAGACAGAACAGATCCTACGAGCAGTACTTC
CATRQNRSYEQYF
>TRBJ2-4|TRBV5-1|TRBD1|NA
TGCGCCAGCAGCTTGGTTTGGGACAGCAAAAACATTCAGTACTTC
CASSLVWDSKNIQYF
>TRBJ1-2|TRBV5-1|NA|few
TGCGCCAGCAGCCGGGACCAAACGAATGGCTACACCTTC
CASSRDQTNGYTF
>TRBJ2-2|TRBV19|TRBD2|few
TGTGCCAGTAGTATATCACTAGCGGTGAACACCGGGGAGCTGTTTTTT
CASSISLAVNTGELFF
>TRBJ1-1|TRBV7-6|NA|few
TGTGCCAGCAGCTCTGGGGGGGACACTGAAGCTTTCTTT
CASSSGGDTEAFF
>TRBJ2-7|TRBV10-3|NA|NA
TGTGCCATCAGTTCCAGGGGGGAAGTCTACGAGCAGTACTTC
CAISSRGEVYEQYF
>TRBJ2-4|TRBV5-4|TRBD2|few
TGTGCCAGCAGCTTGGAAAGCGGGGGGGTTCGCAACTTC
CASSLESGGVRNF
>TRBJ2-1|TRBV4-1|NA|few
TGCGCCAGCAGCCAAGAGATTTCGGCGGATGAGCAGTTCTTC
CASSQEISADEQFF
>TRBJ2-5|TRBV12-3/TRBV12-4|NA|many
TGTGCCAGCAGTTTCAGCGGGCATCAAGAGACCCAGTACTTC
CASSFSGHQETQYF
>TRBJ1-5|TRBV6-2/TRBV6-3|NA|once
TGTGCCAGCGGACACCGGGGCAACAATCAGCCCCAGCATTTT
CASGHRGNNQPQHF